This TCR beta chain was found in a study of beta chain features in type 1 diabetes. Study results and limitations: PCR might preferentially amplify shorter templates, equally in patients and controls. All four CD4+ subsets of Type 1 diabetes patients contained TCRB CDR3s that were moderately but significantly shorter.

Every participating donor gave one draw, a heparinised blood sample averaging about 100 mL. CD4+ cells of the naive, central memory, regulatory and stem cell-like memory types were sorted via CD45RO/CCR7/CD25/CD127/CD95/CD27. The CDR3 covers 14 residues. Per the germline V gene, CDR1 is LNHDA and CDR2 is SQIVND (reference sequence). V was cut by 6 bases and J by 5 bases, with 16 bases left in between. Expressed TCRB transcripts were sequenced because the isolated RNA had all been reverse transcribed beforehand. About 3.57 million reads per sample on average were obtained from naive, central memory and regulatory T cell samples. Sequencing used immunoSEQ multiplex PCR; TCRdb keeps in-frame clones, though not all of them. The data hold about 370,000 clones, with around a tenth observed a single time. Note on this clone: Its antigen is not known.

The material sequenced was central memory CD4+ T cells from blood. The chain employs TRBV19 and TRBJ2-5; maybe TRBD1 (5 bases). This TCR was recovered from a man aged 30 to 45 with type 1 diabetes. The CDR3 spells CASSPIDSLETQYF. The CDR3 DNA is TGTGCCAGTAGCCCAATTGACAGTCTGGAGACCCAGTACTTC.